This T cell receptor beta chain stems from a study of response to subunit inactivated influenza vaccine. The CDR3 runs 15 residues. Germline CDR1 SGHDN, CDR2 FVKESK. The ends lost 1 base at V and 10 bases at J; junction bases unmatched: 8. Whole-study results and caveats: Authors proposed each seasonal influenza vaccination draws in few new T cells.

This clonotype has only a few counts. Its target is unknown. TCRdb itself ran the RT-PCR reads through MiXCR, one entry per CDR3 protein. The table has roughly 700,000 distinct CDR3 sequences, approximately 13% seen once. The TCR comes from a man aged 45-65 years who received an inactivated influenza vaccine. Sequenced here: PBMCs from blood, sampled less than 15 days before vaccination. J is TRBJ2-1 and V is TRBV14; 9 bases agree with TRBD1. CDR3 coding DNA: TGTGCCAGCAGCCAAGTTCCACAGGGGGCTGGGGAGCAGTTCTTC. Its protein product is CASSQVPQGAGEQFF.